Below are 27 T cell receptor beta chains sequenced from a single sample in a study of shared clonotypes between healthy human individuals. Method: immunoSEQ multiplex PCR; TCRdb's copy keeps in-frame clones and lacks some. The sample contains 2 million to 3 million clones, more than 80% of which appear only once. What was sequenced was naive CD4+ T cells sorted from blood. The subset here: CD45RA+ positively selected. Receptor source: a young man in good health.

The CDR3 reads CASSQWRQDFNEKLFF. As DNA, the CDR3 is TGCGCCAGCAGCCAATGGAGACAGGACTTTAATGAAAAACTGTTTTTT. The chain combines TRBV4-3 with TRBJ1-4, with D maybe TRBD1 (6 bases). Trimming shortened V by 2 bases and J by 4 bases, and 14 bases separated the two germline ends. The CDR3 sequence is 16 residues long. The germline V gene has CDR1 LGHNA and CDR2 YSLEER.

In nucleotides, the CDR3 is TGTGCCACCCGGACAGGGACCCAAGAGACCCAGTACTTC. Translation gives CATRTGTQETQYF. The J gene is TRBJ2-5, the V gene TRBV6-5; the match to TRBD1 covers 8 bases. The ends lost 10 bases at V and 1 base at J; junction bases unmatched: 5. Germline lookup yields CDR1 MNHEY and CDR2 SVGAGI. The CDR3 is made up of 13 amino acids.

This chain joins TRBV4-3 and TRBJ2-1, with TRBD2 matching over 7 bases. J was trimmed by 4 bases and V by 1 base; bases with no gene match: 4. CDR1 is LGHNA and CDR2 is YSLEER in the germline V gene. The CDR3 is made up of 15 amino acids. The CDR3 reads CASSQGSGLYNEQFF. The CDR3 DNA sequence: TGCGCCAGCAGCCAAGGGTCGGGACTATACAATGAGCAGTTCTTC.

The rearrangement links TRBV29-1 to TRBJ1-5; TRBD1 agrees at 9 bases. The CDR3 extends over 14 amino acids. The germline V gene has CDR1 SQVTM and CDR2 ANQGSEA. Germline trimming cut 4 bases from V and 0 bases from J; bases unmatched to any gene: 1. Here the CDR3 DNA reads TGCAGCGTTGGGGACAGGGTTAGCAATCAGCCCCAGCATTTT. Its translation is CSVGDRVSNQPQHF.

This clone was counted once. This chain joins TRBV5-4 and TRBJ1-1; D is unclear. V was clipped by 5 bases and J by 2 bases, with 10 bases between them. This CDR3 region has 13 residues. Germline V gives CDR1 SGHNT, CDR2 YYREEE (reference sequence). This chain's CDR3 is CASRAQVNTEAFF. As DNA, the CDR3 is TGTGCCAGCAGGGCTCAGGTTAACACTGAAGCTTTCTTT.

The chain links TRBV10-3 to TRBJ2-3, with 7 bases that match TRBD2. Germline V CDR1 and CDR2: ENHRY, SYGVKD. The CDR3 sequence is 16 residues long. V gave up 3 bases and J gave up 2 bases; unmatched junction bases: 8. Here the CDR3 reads CAISDRTGGPTDTQYF. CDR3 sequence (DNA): TGTGCCATCAGTGACAGAACGGGGGGACCCACAGATACGCAGTATTTT.

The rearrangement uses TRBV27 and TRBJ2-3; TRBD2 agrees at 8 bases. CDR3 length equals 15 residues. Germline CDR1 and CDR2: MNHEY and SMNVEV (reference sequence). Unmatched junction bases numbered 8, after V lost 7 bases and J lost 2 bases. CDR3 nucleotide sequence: TGTGCCAGCACCCCGGGGGGGAGGTTCACAGATACGCAGTATTTT. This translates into CASTPGGRFTDTQYF.

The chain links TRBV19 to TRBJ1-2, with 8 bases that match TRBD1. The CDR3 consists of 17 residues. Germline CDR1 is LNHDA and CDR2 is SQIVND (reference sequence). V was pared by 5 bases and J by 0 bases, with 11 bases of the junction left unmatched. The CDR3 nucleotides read TGTGCCAGTAGTTCAGTGGACAGGGAATTAGCTAACTATGGCTACACCTTC. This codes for CASSSVDRELANYGYTF.

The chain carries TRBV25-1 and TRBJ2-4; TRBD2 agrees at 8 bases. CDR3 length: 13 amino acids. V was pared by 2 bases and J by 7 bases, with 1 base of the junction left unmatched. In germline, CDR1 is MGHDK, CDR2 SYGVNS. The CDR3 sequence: CASSERGGNIQYF. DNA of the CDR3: TGTGCCAGCAGTGAACGGGGGGGTAACATTCAGTACTTC.

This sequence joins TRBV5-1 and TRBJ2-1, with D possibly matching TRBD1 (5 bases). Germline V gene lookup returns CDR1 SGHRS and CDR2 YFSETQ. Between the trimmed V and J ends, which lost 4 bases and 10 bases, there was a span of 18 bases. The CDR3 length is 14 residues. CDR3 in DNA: TGCGCCAGCAGCCAAGCGACAGCTTCGAGAGAGCAGTTCTTC. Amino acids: CASSQATASREQFF.

CDR3 in amino acids: CAWGGEGSGYTF. In nucleotides, the CDR3 is TGTGCCTGGGGTGGGGAGGGATCTGGCTACACCTTC. V usage is TRBV30 and J usage is TRBJ1-2; D remains ambiguous. Germline CDR1 GTSNPN, CDR2 SVGIG (reference sequence). V shed 5 bases and J shed 7 bases, with 14 bases lying between them. This CDR3 comprises 12 residues.

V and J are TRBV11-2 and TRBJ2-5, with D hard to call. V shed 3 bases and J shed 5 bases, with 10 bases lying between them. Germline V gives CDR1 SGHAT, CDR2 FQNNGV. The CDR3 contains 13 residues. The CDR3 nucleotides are TGTGCCAGCAGCTTTCCCGGGTGGGAGACCCAGTACTTC. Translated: CASSFPGWETQYF.

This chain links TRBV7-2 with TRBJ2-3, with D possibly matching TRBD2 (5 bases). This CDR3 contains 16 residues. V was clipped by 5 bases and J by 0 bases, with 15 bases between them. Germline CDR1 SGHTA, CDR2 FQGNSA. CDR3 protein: CASSPKRRLSTDTQYF. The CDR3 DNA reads TGTGCCAGCAGCCCGAAGCGGCGACTGAGCACAGATACGCAGTATTTT.

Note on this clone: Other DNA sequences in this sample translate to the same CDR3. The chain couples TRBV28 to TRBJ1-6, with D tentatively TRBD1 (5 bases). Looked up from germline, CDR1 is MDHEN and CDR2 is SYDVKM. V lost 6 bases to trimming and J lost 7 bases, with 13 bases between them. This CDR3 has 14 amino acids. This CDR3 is CASRKQVSNSPLHF. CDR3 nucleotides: TGTGCCAGCAGAAAACAGGTGTCGAATTCACCCCTCCACTTT.

For the CDR3, the DNA is TGTGCCAGCAGCACGGACCCTTTAGCGAGGAGCAATTCACCCCTCCACTTT. Protein product: CASSTDPLARSNSPLHF. V usage is TRBV11-2 and J usage is TRBJ1-6; D ambiguous. Trimming cost V 5 bases and J 7 bases, with 21 bases left between them. Per germline, CDR1 SGHAT and CDR2 FQNNGV. This CDR3 region has 17 residues.

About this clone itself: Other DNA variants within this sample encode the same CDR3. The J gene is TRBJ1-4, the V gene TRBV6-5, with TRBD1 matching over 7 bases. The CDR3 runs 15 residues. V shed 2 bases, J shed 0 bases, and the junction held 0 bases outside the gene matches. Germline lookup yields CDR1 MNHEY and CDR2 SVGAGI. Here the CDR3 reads CASSYTGATNEKLFF. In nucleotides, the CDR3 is TGTGCCAGCAGTTACACAGGGGCAACTAATGAAAAACTGTTTTTT.

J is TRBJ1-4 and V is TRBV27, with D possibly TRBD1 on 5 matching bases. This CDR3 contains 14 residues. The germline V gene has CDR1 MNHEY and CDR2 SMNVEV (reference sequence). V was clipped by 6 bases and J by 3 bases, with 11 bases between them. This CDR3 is CASREGESNEKLFF. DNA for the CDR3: TGTGCCAGCAGAGAAGGGGAGTCTAATGAAAAACTGTTTTTT.

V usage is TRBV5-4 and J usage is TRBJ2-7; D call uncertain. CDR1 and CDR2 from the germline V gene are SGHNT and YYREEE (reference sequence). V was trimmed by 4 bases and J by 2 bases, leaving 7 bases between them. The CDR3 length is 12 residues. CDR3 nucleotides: TGTGCCAGCAGCCGTGGTCCCTACGAGCAGTACTTC. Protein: CASSRGPYEQYF.

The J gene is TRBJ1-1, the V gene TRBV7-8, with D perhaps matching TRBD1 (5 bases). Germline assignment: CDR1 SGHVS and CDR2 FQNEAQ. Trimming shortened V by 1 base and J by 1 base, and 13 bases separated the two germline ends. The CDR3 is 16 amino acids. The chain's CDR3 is CASSLVWGRENTEAFF. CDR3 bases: TGTGCCAGCAGCTTAGTGTGGGGCAGGGAGAACACTGAAGCTTTCTTT.

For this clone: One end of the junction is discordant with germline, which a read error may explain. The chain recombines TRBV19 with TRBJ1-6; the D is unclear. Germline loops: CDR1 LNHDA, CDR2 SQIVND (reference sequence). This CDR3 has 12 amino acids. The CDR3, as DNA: TGTGCCAGTAGTATCGTTGGGTCGCACCTTAGCTTT. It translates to CASSIVGSHLSF.

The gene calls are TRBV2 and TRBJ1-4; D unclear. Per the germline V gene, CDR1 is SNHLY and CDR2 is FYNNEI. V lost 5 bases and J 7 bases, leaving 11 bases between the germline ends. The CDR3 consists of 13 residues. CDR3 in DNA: TGTGCCAGCAGTCGGTCCCTGCCTGAAAAACTGTTTTTT. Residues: CASSRSLPEKLFF.

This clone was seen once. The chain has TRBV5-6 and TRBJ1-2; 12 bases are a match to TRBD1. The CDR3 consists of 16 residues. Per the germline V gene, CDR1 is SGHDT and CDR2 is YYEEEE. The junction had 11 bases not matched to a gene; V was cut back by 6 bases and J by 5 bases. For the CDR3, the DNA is TGTGCCAGCACCTCTGGGACAGGGGGCGCGGGGTATGGCTACACCTTC. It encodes CASTSGTGGAGYGYTF.

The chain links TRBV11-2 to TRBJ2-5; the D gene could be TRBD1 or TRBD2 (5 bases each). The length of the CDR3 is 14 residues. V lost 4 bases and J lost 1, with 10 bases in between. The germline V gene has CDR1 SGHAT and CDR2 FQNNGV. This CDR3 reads CASSSGPFQETQYF. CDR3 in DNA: TGTGCCAGCAGCTCGGGGCCGTTCCAAGAGACCCAGTACTTC.

This chain's CDR3 is CASSPPAGSGGNEQFF. The CDR3 DNA reads TGTGCCAGCTCACCACCGGCGGGGAGCGGAGGGAATGAGCAGTTCTTC. The J gene is TRBJ2-1, the V gene TRBV18; the D gene is possibly TRBD2 (6 bases). Between the trimmed V and J ends, which lost 0 bases and 7 bases, there was a span of 16 bases. Germline V gene data show CDR1 as KGHSH and CDR2 as LQKENI. The length of the CDR3 is 16 residues.

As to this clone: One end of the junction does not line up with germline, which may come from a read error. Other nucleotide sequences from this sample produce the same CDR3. The CDR3 bases are TGCGCCACCAGCAGAGTGCCGGGGGAAGCTTTCTTT. The encoded protein is CATSRVPGEAFF. The V gene is TRBV15, the J gene TRBJ1-1; no clear D. The CDR3 spans 12 residues. Germline loops: CDR1 LNHNV, CDR2 YYDKDF (reference sequence).

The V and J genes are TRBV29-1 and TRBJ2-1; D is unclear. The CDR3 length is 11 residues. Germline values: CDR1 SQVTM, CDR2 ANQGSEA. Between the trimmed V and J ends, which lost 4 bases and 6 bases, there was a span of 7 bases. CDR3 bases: TGCAGCGTTGGACGAAGCAATGAGCAGTTCTTC. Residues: CSVGRSNEQFF.

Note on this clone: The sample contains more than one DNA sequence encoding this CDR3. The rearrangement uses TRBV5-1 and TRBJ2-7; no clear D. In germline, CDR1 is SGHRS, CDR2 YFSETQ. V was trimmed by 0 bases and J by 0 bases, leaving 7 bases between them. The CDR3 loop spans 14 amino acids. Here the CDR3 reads CASSLGRSSYEQYF. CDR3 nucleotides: TGCGCCAGCAGCTTGGGACGGAGCTCCTACGAGCAGTACTTC.